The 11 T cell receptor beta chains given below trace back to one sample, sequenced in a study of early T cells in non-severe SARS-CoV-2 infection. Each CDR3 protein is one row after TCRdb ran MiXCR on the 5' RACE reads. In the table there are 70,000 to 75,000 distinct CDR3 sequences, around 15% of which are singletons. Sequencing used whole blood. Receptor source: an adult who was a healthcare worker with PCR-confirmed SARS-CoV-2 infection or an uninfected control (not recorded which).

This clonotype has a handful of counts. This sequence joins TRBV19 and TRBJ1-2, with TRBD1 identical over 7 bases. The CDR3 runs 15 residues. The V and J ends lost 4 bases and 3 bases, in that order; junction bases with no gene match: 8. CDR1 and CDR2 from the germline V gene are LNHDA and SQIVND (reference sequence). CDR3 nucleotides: TGTGCCAGTAGTACGCCAGGACAGGCCCACTATGGCTACACCTTC. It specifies CASSTPGQAHYGYTF.

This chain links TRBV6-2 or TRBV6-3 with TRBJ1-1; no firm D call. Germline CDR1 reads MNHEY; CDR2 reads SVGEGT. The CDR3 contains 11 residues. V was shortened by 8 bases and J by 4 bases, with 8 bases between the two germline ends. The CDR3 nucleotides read TGTGCCAGCGCTAGGGCCACTGAAGCTTTCTTT. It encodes CASARATEAFF.

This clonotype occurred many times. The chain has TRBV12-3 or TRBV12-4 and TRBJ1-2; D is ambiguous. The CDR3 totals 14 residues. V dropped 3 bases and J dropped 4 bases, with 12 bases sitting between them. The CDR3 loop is CASSFGSLGYGYTF. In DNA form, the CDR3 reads TGTGCCAGCAGTTTCGGGTCTCTTGGCTATGGCTACACCTTC.

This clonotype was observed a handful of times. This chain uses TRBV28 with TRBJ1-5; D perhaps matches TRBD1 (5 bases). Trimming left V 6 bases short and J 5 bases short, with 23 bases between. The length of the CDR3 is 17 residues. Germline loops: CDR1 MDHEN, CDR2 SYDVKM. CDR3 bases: TGTGCCAGCAGAAACATCAGGGACTTCTTATCCGATCAGCCCCAGCATTTT. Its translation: CASRNIRDFLSDQPQHF.

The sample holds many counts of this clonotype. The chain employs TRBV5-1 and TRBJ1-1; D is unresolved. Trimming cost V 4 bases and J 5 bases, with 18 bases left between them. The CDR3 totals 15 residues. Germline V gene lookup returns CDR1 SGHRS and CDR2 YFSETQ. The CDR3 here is CASSPFVGEGTEAFF. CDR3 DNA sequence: TGCGCCAGCAGCCCGTTTGTCGGGGAAGGGACTGAAGCTTTCTTT. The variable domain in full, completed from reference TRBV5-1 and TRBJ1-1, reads KAGVTQTPRYLIKTRGQQVTLSCSPISGHRSVSWYQQTPGQGLQFLFEYFSETQRNKGNFPGRFSGRQFSNSRSEMNVSTLELGDSALYLCASSPFVGEGTEAFFGQGTRLTVV.

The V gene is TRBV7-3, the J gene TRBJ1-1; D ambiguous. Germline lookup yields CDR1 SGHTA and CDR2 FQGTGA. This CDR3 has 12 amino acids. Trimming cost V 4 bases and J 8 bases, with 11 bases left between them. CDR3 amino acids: CASSSTPLEAFF. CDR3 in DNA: TGTGCCAGCAGCTCCACTCCCTTGGAAGCTTTCTTT.

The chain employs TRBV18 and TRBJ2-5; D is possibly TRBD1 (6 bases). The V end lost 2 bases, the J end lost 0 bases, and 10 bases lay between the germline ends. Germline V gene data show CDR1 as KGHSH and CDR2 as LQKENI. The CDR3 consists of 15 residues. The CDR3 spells CASSPGQNYQETQYF. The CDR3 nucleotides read TGTGCCAGCTCACCAGGACAGAATTACCAAGAGACCCAGTACTTC.

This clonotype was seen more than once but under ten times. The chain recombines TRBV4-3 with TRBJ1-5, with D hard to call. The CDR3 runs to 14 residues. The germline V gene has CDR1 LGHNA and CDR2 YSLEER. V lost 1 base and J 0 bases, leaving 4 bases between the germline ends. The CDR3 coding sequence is TGCGCCAGCAGCCAAGGACCTAGCAATCAGCCCCAGCATTTT. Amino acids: CASSQGPSNQPQHF.

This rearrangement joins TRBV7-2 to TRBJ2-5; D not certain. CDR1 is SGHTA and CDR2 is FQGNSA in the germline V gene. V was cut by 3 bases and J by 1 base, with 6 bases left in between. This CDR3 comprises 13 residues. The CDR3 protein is CASSFGSQETQYF. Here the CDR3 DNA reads TGTGCCAGCAGCTTTGGCAGCCAAGAGACCCAGTACTTC. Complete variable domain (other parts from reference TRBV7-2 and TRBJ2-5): GAGVSQSPSNKVTEKGKDVELRCDPISGHTALYWYRQSLGQGLEFLIYFQGNSAPDKSGLPSDRFSAERTGGSVSTLTIQRTQQEDSAVYLCASSFGSQETQYFGPGTRLLVL.

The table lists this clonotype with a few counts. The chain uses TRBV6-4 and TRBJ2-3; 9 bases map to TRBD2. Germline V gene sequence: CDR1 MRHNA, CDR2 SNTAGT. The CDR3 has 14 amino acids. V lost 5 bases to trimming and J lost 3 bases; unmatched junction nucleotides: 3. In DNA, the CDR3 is TGTGCCAGCAGTACCGCGGGGGGGACAGATACGCAGTATTTT. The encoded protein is CASSTAGGTDTQYF.

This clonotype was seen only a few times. This CDR3 is CASSHPGQVFYEQYF. DNA for the CDR3: TGCGCCAGCAGCCACCCGGGACAGGTGTTCTACGAGCAGTACTTC. This chain connects TRBV4-1 to TRBJ2-7; the match to TRBD1 covers 8 bases. The germline V gene has CDR1 MGHRA and CDR2 YSYEKL. The CDR3 spans 15 residues. V dropped 3 bases and J dropped 3; count of bases not matched to a gene: 7.